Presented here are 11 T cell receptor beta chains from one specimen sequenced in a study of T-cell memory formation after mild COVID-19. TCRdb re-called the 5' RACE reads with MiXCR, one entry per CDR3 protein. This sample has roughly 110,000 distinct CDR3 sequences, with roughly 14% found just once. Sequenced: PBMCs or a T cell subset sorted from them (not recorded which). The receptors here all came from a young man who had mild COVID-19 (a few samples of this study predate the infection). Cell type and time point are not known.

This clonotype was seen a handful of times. The CDR3 DNA reads as TGTGCCAGCAGCGGGGGCCCGGGGGCTCTCCTCCCGCTCCTATACAATGAGCAGTTCTTC. Amino acid sequence: CASSGGPGALLPLLYNEQFF. The chain has TRBV6-2 or TRBV6-3 and TRBJ2-1; the D call may be TRBD1 or TRBD2 (6 bases each). The CDR3 spans 20 residues. Germline V gives CDR1 MNHEY, CDR2 SVGEGT. V was shortened by 6 bases and J by 4 bases, with 31 bases between the two germline ends.

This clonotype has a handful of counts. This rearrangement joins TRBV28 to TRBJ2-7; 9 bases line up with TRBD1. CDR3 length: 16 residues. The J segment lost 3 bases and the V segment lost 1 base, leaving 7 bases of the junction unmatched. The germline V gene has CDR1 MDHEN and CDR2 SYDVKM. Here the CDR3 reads CASSLLYSDRGYEQYV. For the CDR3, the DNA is TGTGCCAGCAGTTTATTGTATTCGGACAGGGGCTACGAGCAGTACGTC.

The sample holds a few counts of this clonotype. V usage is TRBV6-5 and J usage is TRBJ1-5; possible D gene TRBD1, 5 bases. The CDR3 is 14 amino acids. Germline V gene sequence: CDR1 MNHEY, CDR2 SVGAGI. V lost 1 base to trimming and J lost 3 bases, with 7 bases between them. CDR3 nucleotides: TGTGCCAGCAGTTACTATGGGGCCAATCAGCCCCAGCATTTT. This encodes CASSYYGANQPQHF.

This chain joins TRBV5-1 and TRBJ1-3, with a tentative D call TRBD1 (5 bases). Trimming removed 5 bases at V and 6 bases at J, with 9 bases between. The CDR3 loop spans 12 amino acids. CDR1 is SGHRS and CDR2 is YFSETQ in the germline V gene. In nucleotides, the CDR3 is TGCGCCAGCAGGGGGACGGAAAACACCATATATTTT. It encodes CASRGTENTIYF.

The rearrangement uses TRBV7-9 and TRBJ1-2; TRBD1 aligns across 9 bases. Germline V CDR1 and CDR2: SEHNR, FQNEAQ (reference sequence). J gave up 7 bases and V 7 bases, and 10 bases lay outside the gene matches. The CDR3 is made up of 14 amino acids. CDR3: CASTTGGEVRGYTF. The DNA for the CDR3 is TGTGCCAGCACCACAGGGGGCGAAGTACGTGGCTACACCTTC.

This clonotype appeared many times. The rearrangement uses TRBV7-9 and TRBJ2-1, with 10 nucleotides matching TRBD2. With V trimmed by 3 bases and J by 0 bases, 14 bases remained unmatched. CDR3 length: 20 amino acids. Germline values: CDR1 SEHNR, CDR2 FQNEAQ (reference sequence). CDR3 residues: CASSLSGVAAGGSSYNEQFF. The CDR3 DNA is TGTGCCAGCAGCTTGTCAGGAGTAGCAGCGGGGGGGAGCTCCTACAATGAGCAGTTCTTC.

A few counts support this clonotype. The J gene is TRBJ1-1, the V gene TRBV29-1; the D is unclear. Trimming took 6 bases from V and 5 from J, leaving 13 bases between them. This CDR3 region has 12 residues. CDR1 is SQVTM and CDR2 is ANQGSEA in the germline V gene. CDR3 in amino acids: CSVLDGRTEAFF. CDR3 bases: TGCAGCGTCCTTGACGGGAGGACTGAAGCTTTCTTT.

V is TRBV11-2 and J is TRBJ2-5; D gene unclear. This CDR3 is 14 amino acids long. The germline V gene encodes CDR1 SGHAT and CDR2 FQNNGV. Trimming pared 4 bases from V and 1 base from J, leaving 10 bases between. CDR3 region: CASSSPRSQETQYF. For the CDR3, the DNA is TGTGCCAGCAGCTCACCCAGAAGCCAAGAGACCCAGTACTTC.

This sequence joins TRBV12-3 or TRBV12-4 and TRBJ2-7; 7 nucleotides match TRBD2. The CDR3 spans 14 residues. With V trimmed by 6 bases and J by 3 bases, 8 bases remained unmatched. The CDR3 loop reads CASRRAGKYYEQYF. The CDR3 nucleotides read TGTGCCAGCAGAAGAGCGGGGAAGTACTACGAGCAGTACTTC.

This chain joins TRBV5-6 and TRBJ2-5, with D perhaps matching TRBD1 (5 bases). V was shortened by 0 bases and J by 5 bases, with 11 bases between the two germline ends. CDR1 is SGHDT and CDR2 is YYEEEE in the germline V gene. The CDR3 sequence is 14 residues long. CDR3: CASSLGAGRETQYF. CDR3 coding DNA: TGTGCCAGCAGCTTGGGGGCAGGGCGGGAGACCCAGTACTTC.

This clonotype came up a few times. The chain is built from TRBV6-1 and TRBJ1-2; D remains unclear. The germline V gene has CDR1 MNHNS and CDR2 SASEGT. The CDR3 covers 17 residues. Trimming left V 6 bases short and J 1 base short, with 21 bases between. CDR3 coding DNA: TGTGCCAGCAGAGGCCGCGGTGAGGCCCCGGATAACTATGGCTACACCTTC. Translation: CASRGRGEAPDNYGYTF.